This T cell receptor beta chain was identified during a study of T cell changes during pregnancy in multiple sclerosis. Germline lookup yields CDR1 MNHEY and CDR2 SMNVEV (reference sequence). Deletions cut 5 bases from V and 3 bases from J, with 11 bases between. This CDR3 is built from 14 residues. The protocol was immunoSEQ multiplex PCR, while the TCRdb copy is restricted to in-frame clones and leaves out a portion. The sample has tens of thousands of clones, 90% to 97% seen once. The sample was CD8+ T cells from peripheral blood mononuclear cells, taken after pregnancy. The source is a female donor with multiple sclerosis, enrolled in a pregnancy study. The chain employs TRBV27 and TRBJ2-1; D remains unclear. CDR3 DNA sequence: TGTGCCAGCAGTGGAGTTAGTAGCTACAATGAGCAGTTCTTC. As protein: CASSGVSSYNEQFF.